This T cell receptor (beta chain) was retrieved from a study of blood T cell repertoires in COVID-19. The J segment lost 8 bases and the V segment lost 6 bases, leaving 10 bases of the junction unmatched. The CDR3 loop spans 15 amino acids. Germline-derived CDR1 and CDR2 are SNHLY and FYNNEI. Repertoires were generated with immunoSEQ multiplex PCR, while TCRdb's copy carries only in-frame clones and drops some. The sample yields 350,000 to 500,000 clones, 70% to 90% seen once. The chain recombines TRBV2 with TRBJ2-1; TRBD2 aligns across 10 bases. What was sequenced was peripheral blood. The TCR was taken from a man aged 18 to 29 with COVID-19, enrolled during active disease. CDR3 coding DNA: TGTGCCAGCAGGCGATCTAGCGGGAGTACCGATGAGCAGTTCTTC. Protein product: CASRRSSGSTDEQFF.